These 25 T cell receptor beta chains were all obtained from the same sample, sequenced in a study of CD8 T cells in ankylosing spondylitis. In TCRdb, the 5' RACE reads were re-called with MiXCR into one record per CDR3 protein. Of about 240,000 distinct CDR3 sequences listed, 7.5% to 9% were seen once; the top ten hold approximately 6.2%. The material sequenced was blood, either unsorted or a sorted T cell fraction (not recorded which). These receptors were collected from a male donor with ankylosing spondylitis or in good health (not recorded which).

This clonotype turned up a few times. This chain connects TRBV5-1 to TRBJ1-3; D is unresolved. The germline V gene has CDR1 SGHRS and CDR2 YFSETQ. Trimming stripped 5 bases from V and 0 bases from J, with 9 bases between. The CDR3 contains 14 residues. The CDR3: CASSSQGSGNTIYF. The CDR3 bases are TGCGCCAGCAGTTCGCAAGGCTCTGGAAACACCATATATTTT.

This clonotype has ten or more counts. The J gene is TRBJ1-1, the V gene TRBV4-3; 7 nucleotides line up with TRBD1. The germline V gene encodes CDR1 LGHNA and CDR2 YSLEER. This CDR3 spans 18 amino acids. Trimming at V came to 0 bases and at J to 5 bases, leaving 15 bases not matched to a gene. CDR3 residues: CASSQDYLLGTEGTEAFF. CDR3 DNA: TGCGCCAGCAGCCAAGATTACCTATTAGGGACAGAAGGAACTGAAGCTTTCTTT.

At least ten counts were recorded for this clonotype. The chain combines TRBV7-2 with TRBJ2-3, with no clear D. V shed 3 bases and J shed 5 bases, with 12 bases lying between them. Germline CDR1 and CDR2: SGHTA and FQGNSA. The CDR3 is 14 residues long. In nucleotides, the CDR3 is TGTGCCAGCAGCTTTGCCCTTCCCCTAGATACGCAGTATTTT. Protein product: CASSFALPLDTQYF.

This clonotype was seen repeatedly, ten times or more. The gene calls are TRBV7-2 and TRBJ1-3; 7 bases map to TRBD1. Germline assignment: CDR1 SGHTA and CDR2 FQGNSA. This CDR3 is built from 15 residues. Trimming removed 4 bases from V and 4 bases from J; junction bases left unmatched: 7. DNA for the CDR3: TGTGCCAGCAGCTCGACTACAGGGGTAGGAAACACCATATATTTT. Protein sequence: CASSSTTGVGNTIYF. Supplemented by reference TRBV7-2 and TRBJ1-3, the full variable domain reads GAGVSQSPSNKVTEKGKDVELRCDPISGHTALYWYRQSLGQGLEFLIYFQGNSAPDKSGLPSDRFSAERTGGSVSTLTIQRTQQEDSAVYLCASSSTTGVGNTIYFGEGSWLTVV.

This clonotype turned up a few times. The chain joins TRBV7-2 to TRBJ2-5, with D possibly being TRBD1 (5 bases). This CDR3 has 13 amino acids. With 3 bases removed from V and 5 bases from J, the gap between germline ends came to 10 bases. From germline, CDR1 is SGHTA and CDR2 FQGNSA. The CDR3 DNA is TGTGCCAGCAGCTTGGGGCCATACGAGACCCAGTACTTC. Translated: CASSLGPYETQYF.

This clonotype was seen many times. The chain uses TRBV29-1 and TRBJ2-3; 8 positions match TRBD1. The germline V gene encodes CDR1 SQVTM and CDR2 ANQGSEA. The CDR3 covers 16 residues. Germline trimming cut 2 bases from V and 2 bases from J; bases unmatched to any gene: 9. The CDR3 bases are TGCAGCGTTGAATCGATGGACAGGGAATTCACAGATACGCAGTATTTT. Protein: CSVESMDREFTDTQYF.

This clonotype was counted at least ten times. The J gene is TRBJ1-2, the V gene TRBV7-2, with 9 bases fitting TRBD1. The CDR3 totals 16 residues. The trim removed 5 bases at V and 8 bases at J, leaving 15 bases unmatched. Germline CDR1 and CDR2: SGHTA and FQGNSA. The CDR3 loop reads CASSLNLVGQGEGYTF. For the CDR3, the DNA is TGTGCCAGCAGCCTAAACCTTGTGGGACAGGGAGAAGGCTACACCTTC.

This clonotype has ten or more counts. The chain has TRBV5-1 and TRBJ2-6; D is undetermined. Looked up from germline, CDR1 is SGHRS and CDR2 is YFSETQ. This CDR3 comprises 16 residues. The ends were cut back, 3 bases at V and 1 base at J, with 11 bases in the middle. This chain's CDR3 is CASSSTIQSGANVLTF. The CDR3 DNA reads TGCGCCAGCAGCTCAACAATCCAGTCTGGGGCCAACGTCCTGACTTTC.

The sample holds many counts of this clonotype. CDR3 protein: CASSQWDAQRGGYTF. CDR3 DNA: TGTGCCAGCAGCCAATGGGACGCCCAAAGGGGCGGCTACACCTTC. This sequence joins TRBV5-6 and TRBJ1-2, with D possibly TRBD1 on 5 matching bases. CDR3 size: 15 residues. Germline V gene sequence: CDR1 SGHDT, CDR2 YYEEEE. Trimming removed 4 bases from V and 8 bases from J, with 21 bases in between.

This clonotype was seen many times. The V call is TRBV10-3, the J call TRBJ2-5; possibly TRBD1 or TRBD2 for D (6 bases each). In germline, CDR1 is ENHRY, CDR2 SYGVKD. V was trimmed by 2 bases and J by 5 bases, leaving 18 bases between them. The CDR3 totals 16 residues. This chain's CDR3 is CAISEAWTKGGETQYF. In DNA, the CDR3 is TGTGCCATCAGTGAGGCCTGGACAAAAGGGGGGGAGACCCAGTACTTC.

This clonotype was recorded many times. The chain couples TRBV20-1 to TRBJ2-2; TRBD2 aligns across 8 bases. This CDR3 comprises 15 residues. V gave up 6 bases and J gave up 6 bases; unmatched junction bases: 12. In germline, CDR1 is DFQATT, CDR2 SNEGSKA (reference sequence). CDR3 bases: TGCAGTGCAGAGGGAGGGACTAGAGGCCCCGGGGAGCTGTTTTTT. As protein: CSAEGGTRGPGELFF.

The rearrangement joins TRBV30 to TRBJ2-5, with D unclear. The V gene lost 1 base and the J gene lost 5 bases, with 11 bases spanning the gap. Germline V gene data show CDR1 as GTSNPN and CDR2 as SVGIG (reference sequence). The CDR3 covers 13 residues. The DNA of the CDR3 is TGTGCCTGGAGTGACGGTCCAGCGGAGACCCAGTACTTC. Translating it yields CAWSDGPAETQYF.

The sample holds a few counts of this clonotype. J is TRBJ2-5 and V is TRBV9; 10 bases fit TRBD2. Germline trimming cut 0 bases from V and 3 bases from J; bases unmatched to any gene: 5. Per the germline V gene, CDR1 is SGDLS and CDR2 is YYNGEE. The CDR3 consists of 16 residues. The CDR3 is CASSVAEAGGEETQYF. Written as DNA, the CDR3 is TGTGCCAGCAGCGTAGCGGAAGCGGGGGGGGAAGAGACCCAGTACTTC.

This clonotype was found a few times. CDR3 nucleotides: TGCAGTGCCACGGACCTGGCCAATGAGCAGTTCTTC. Translation gives CSATDLANEQFF. The rearrangement links TRBV20-1 to TRBJ2-1; D is unclear. The CDR3 sequence is 12 residues long. Trimming left V 6 bases short and J 6 bases short, with 12 bases between. Germline lookup yields CDR1 DFQATT and CDR2 SNEGSKA (reference sequence).

This clonotype showed up many times. The V and J genes are TRBV20-1 and TRBJ2-7, with 8 bases aligning to TRBD2. This CDR3 is 14 amino acids long. The V gene end was trimmed by 1 base and the J gene end by 2 bases; junction bases not matched to a gene: 4. From germline, CDR1 is DFQATT and CDR2 SNEGSKA (reference sequence). The chain's CDR3 is CSARGIAGTYEQYF. CDR3 coding DNA: TGCAGTGCTAGAGGGATAGCGGGAACCTACGAGCAGTACTTC.

This clonotype was counted between two and nine times. This sequence joins TRBV20-1 and TRBJ2-7; the match to TRBD1 covers 7 bases. This CDR3 is built from 12 residues. Germline CDR1 is DFQATT and CDR2 is SNEGSKA (reference sequence). V lost 3 bases, J lost 2 bases, and 1 base stayed unmatched. The CDR3 loop is CSARGQPYEQYF. CDR3 bases: TGCAGTGCTAGGGGACAGCCCTACGAGCAGTACTTC.

The sample holds many counts of this clonotype. CDR3 coding DNA: TGTGCCAGCTCACCTCGGGAAAGAAACACCATATATTTT. Translated: CASSPRERNTIYF. This chain links TRBV18 with TRBJ1-3; no clear D. V was pared by 3 bases and J by 5 bases, with 8 bases between. CDR3 length equals 13 residues. Germline assignment: CDR1 KGHSH and CDR2 LQKENI.

In this sample, this clonotype turned up many times. The chain combines TRBV20-1 with TRBJ2-1; 8 bases align to TRBD1. This CDR3 contains 18 residues. With V trimmed by 2 bases and J by 1 base, 13 bases remained unmatched. CDR1 DFQATT and CDR2 SNEGSKA come from the germline V gene (reference sequence). DNA for the CDR3: TGCAGTGCTAGACCCCGGGACAGGTCGACTGTTTCCTACAATGAGCAGTTCTTC. This codes for CSARPRDRSTVSYNEQFF.

This clonotype has a count of ten or more. The rearrangement uses TRBV20-1 and TRBJ2-1, with TRBD2 as a possible D gene (6 bases). This CDR3 has 13 residues. Per the germline V gene, CDR1 is DFQATT and CDR2 is SNEGSKA (reference sequence). V lost 0 bases and J 10 bases, leaving 13 bases between the germline ends. DNA for the CDR3: TGCAGTGCTAGAGATGGCGGGGATTACGAGCAGTTCTTC. This encodes CSARDGGDYEQFF.

This clonotype is medium-sized within its sample. This rearrangement joins TRBV12-3 or TRBV12-4 to TRBJ2-5, with 10 bases aligning to TRBD2. Germline trimming cut 3 bases from V and 5 bases from J; bases unmatched to any gene: 9. The CDR3 runs to 16 residues. The CDR3 protein is CASSFPAGGPGETQYF. DNA of the CDR3: TGTGCCAGCAGTTTCCCAGCGGGAGGGCCGGGTGAGACCCAGTACTTC.

The J gene is TRBJ2-3, the V gene TRBV20-1; TRBD2 aligns across 9 bases. This CDR3 is 14 amino acids long. Per the germline V gene, CDR1 is DFQATT and CDR2 is SNEGSKA (reference sequence). V lost 3 bases and J lost 8; bases outside the gene matches: 9. CDR3 nucleotides: TGCAGTGCTAGTGCTAGCGGGGCCCTGGGTACGCAGTATTTT. Translated, it gives CSASASGALGTQYF.

There are many counts of this clonotype. Written as DNA, the CDR3 is TGTGCCAGCCGCAGGGGGCAGGGATCTTCACCCCTCCACTTT. Translated: CASRRGQGSSPLHF. The chain combines TRBV12-3 or TRBV12-4 with TRBJ1-6, with 8 bases that match TRBD1. The CDR3 has 14 residues. The V gene end was trimmed by 8 bases and the J gene end by 9 bases; junction bases not matched to a gene: 9.

Ten or more counts support this clonotype. This chain uses TRBV18 with TRBJ2-7; 7 positions agree with TRBD1. V dropped 5 bases and J dropped 3; count of bases not matched to a gene: 4. This CDR3 region has 13 residues. The germline V gene encodes CDR1 KGHSH and CDR2 LQKENI. In DNA form, the CDR3 reads TGTGCCAGCTCAATCGACAGGGTCTACGAGCAGTACTTC. Its translation is CASSIDRVYEQYF.

This clonotype was counted ten times or more. The J gene is TRBJ2-3, the V gene TRBV20-1; a weak D match, TRBD2 (6 bases). Trimming stripped 5 bases from V and 6 bases from J, with 15 bases between. Germline values: CDR1 DFQATT, CDR2 SNEGSKA (reference sequence). This CDR3 has 13 residues. The DNA of the CDR3 is TGCAGTGCTCCCCGACTAGATTCGGATACGCAGTATTTT. It is translated as CSAPRLDSDTQYF.

The chain joins TRBV4-3 to TRBJ2-7; D might be TRBD1 (6 bases). This CDR3 comprises 15 residues. Trimming stripped 0 bases from V and 2 bases from J, with 11 bases between. Germline-derived CDR1 and CDR2 are LGHNA and YSLEER. For the CDR3, the DNA is TGCGCCAGCAGCCAAGATCGGGCAGGGGCCTACGAGCAGTACTTC. Its translation: CASSQDRAGAYEQYF.